Here is one T cell receptor beta chain with its context. Its antigen is unknown. Sequencing was performed with immunoSEQ multiplex PCR; in TCRdb, only in-frame clones are kept and a portion is missing. Here the sample spans under 15,000 clones, more than 75% being singletons. The sample belongs to a study of follicular helper T cells after annual influenza vaccination. Study information: Blood was drawn on days 0, 7 and 28 after vaccination. Some donors were sampled over the 2013-2014, 2014-2015 and 2015-2016 vaccinations. Notes on the study in general: Recurrent ICOS+CD38+ cTfh clonotypes included tetramer and AIM influenza-specific ones.

There are 12 residues in the CDR3. V lost 4 bases, J lost 10 bases, and 7 bases stayed unmatched. Germline assignment: CDR1 SGHDT and CDR2 YYEEEE. Time point meaning: 2015-2016 season, pre-vaccination. ICOS+CD38+ and ICOS-CD38- fractions were sorted from non-naive CD4+CXCR5+PD-1+ cells. The origin of this receptor is an adult who received the influenza vaccine. The chain couples TRBV5-6 to TRBJ1-1; 7 nucleotides align to TRBD1. The source was CXCR5+ CD38- circulating T follicular helper cells from blood, collected on the day of influenza vaccination. Documented subset: circulating Tfh, non-naive CD4+CXCR5+PD-1+ (ICOS+CD38+ or ICOS-CD38-). CDR3 loop: CASSVDRVGAFF. CDR3 coding DNA: TGTGCCAGCAGCGTCGACAGGGTCGGAGCTTTCTTT.